The present entry profiles one T cell receptor beta chain with its context. The entry originates in a study of T cell responses to AZD1222 COVID-19 vaccine. The CDR3 loop spans 15 amino acids. V was shortened by 0 bases and J by 8 bases, with 14 bases between the two germline ends. From germline, CDR1 is ENHRY and CDR2 SYGVKD. Method: immunoSEQ multiplex PCR; TCRdb's copy keeps in-frame clones and lacks some. The sample consists of roughly 150,000 clones, approximately 89% of them appearing once. The chain combines TRBV10-3 with TRBJ2-1, with D maybe TRBD2 (6 bases). The sequence came from an adult who received the AZD1222 COVID-19 vaccine. The sequencing here drew on peripheral blood, taken 28 days after the second AZD1222 dose. CDR3 residues: CAISESLGGFDEQFF. The CDR3 nucleotides are TGTGCCATCAGTGAGTCGCTGGGGGGTTTCGATGAGCAGTTCTTC.